Below, one T cell receptor (beta chain) is given with its context. Its antigen is unidentified. Using immunoSEQ multiplex PCR, the repertoire was profiled, and TCRdb retains in-frame clones only, with some absent. The sample shows about 5,200 clones, about 66% of them seen only once. The data originate from a study of CD8 T cell repertoires and HIV-1 epitope variants. Germline CDR1 and CDR2: SGDLS and YYNGEE. V lost 4 bases to trimming and J lost 2 bases; unmatched junction nucleotides: 6. This CDR3 has 14 amino acids. The clonotype originates from a male donor with HIV. The sample taken for sequencing was cultured CD8+ T cells derived from PBMCs. V and J are TRBV9 and TRBJ2-7, with 7 bases fitting TRBD2. This CDR3 reads CASSPSAGAYEQYF. DNA of the CDR3: TGTGCCAGCAGCCCCTCGGCGGGGGCCTACGAGCAGTACTTC.